Shown below are 20 T cell receptor beta chains from a single sample sequenced in a study of T cells expressing NK-cell markers. With the 5' RACE reads reprocessed, TCRdb shows one record per CDR3 protein and no DNA. The sample's table shows about 170,000 distinct CDR3 sequences. Input material: blood T cells: a sorted CD56 or NKG2C T cell subset, CD4+ or CD8+ T cells, or bulk PBMC T cells (not recorded which). The receptors shown here come from a man aged 18 to 69 in good health.

V is TRBV13 and J is TRBJ2-3; checking the TCRdb D call of TRBD2 is not possible without DNA. The length of the CDR3 is 20 residues. From germline, CDR1 is PRHDT and CDR2 FYEKMQ (reference sequence). CDR3 region: CASSSRTSGGPRLSTDTQYF.

The CDR3 sequence: CASSVVSAPNIQYF. The V and J genes are TRBV9 and TRBJ2-4; TCRdb returns TRBD1, unconfirmable since there is no DNA. Germline V gives CDR1 SGDLS, CDR2 YYNGEE. The CDR3 has 14 residues.

The chain couples TRBV27 to TRBJ1-1; TCRdb reports TRBD1, a call that lacks DNA to check it against. Germline CDR1 reads MNHEY; CDR2 reads SMNVEV (reference sequence). There are 15 residues in the CDR3. The CDR3 is CASSPRWGLNTEAFF.

According to its frequency, this clonotype is medium-sized. This chain connects TRBV20-1 to TRBJ2-7; TCRdb proposes TRBD1, but this gene call is untestable without DNA. Germline assignment: CDR1 DFQATT and CDR2 SNEGSKA (reference sequence). The CDR3 sequence is 15 residues long. The CDR3 is CSASRASHLNYEQYF.

The chain combines TRBV20-1 with TRBJ1-2; absent DNA, TCRdb's TRBD1 call cannot be checked. This CDR3 spans 14 amino acids. Germline CDR1 is DFQATT and CDR2 is SNEGSKA (reference sequence). The CDR3 spells CSARQLRTGDGYTF.

This rearrangement joins TRBV5-8 to TRBJ2-7; TCRdb reports TRBD1, a call that lacks DNA to check it against. The CDR3 totals 14 residues. CDR1 is SGHTS and CDR2 is YDEGEE in the germline V gene. The CDR3 spells CASSFHGTGYEQYF.

The chain has TRBV6-4 and TRBJ2-3. The CDR3 runs to 14 residues. Germline values: CDR1 MRHNA, CDR2 SNTAGT. This CDR3 is CASSGPGLSDTQYF.

The rearrangement uses TRBV11-1 and TRBJ1-1. This CDR3 has 16 amino acids. Looked up from germline, CDR1 is SGHAT and CDR2 is FQDESV (reference sequence). The CDR3: CASSLVRGITSRPTFF.

This chain links TRBV20-1 with TRBJ2-7; TCRdb's assignment of TRBD2 cannot be checked, as there is no DNA. CDR1 and CDR2 from the germline V gene are DFQATT and SNEGSKA (reference sequence). The CDR3 is 13 amino acids. The CDR3 loop is CSARVQGAREQYF.

The chain has TRBV9 and TRBJ2-3. Germline V gives CDR1 SGDLS, CDR2 YYNGEE. The CDR3 has 14 residues. This chain's CDR3 is CASTAFGETDTQYF.

V is TRBV5-1 and J is TRBJ2-5; TCRdb's assignment of TRBD2 cannot be checked, as there is no DNA. CDR1 and CDR2 from the germline V gene are SGHRS and YFSETQ. This CDR3 is built from 17 residues. CDR3 protein: CASSLPFVAGGQETQYF.

V and J are TRBV11-2 and TRBJ2-7; TCRdb calls TRBD1, which cannot be checked without DNA. Germline V gives CDR1 SGHAT, CDR2 FQNNGV. The CDR3 sequence is 14 residues long. The CDR3: CASSLQGFGYEQYF. Based on the CDR3 plus reference TRBV11-2 and TRBJ2-7, the full variable domain is EAGVAQSPRYKIIEKRQSVAFWCNPISGHATLYWYQQILGQGPKLLIQFQNNGVVDDSQLPKDRFSAERLKGVDSTLKIQPAKLEDSAVYLCASSLQGFGYEQYFGPGTRLTVT.

The rearrangement uses TRBV7-6 and TRBJ1-3. The CDR3 length is 15 residues. The germline V gene encodes CDR1 SGHVS and CDR2 FNYEAQ. Here the CDR3 reads CASSLDATTGNTIYF.

The chain uses TRBV15 and TRBJ1-5. The CDR3 covers 14 residues. From germline, CDR1 is LNHNV and CDR2 YYDKDF (reference sequence). CDR3 protein: CATRDSGSNQPQHF.

The chain carries TRBV10-3 and TRBJ1-1. Germline V gives CDR1 ENHRY, CDR2 SYGVKD. The CDR3 has 13 residues. The CDR3 sequence: CAISDARNTEAFF.

The CDR3 here is CASSAFGTALPGELFF. The chain links TRBV9 to TRBJ2-2; the D gene TCRdb calls, TRBD2, cannot be checked with no DNA. There are 16 residues in the CDR3. Germline CDR1 is SGDLS and CDR2 is YYNGEE.

The V call is TRBV11-2, the J call TRBJ2-1; TCRdb lists TRBD2, though no DNA is available to test this call. Germline V gene sequence: CDR1 SGHAT, CDR2 FQNNGV. This CDR3 region has 15 residues. Here the CDR3 reads CASSLGGTSWNEQFF.

V is TRBV5-4 and J is TRBJ2-2; lacking DNA, the TRBD1 call made by TCRdb goes unchecked. This CDR3 contains 16 residues. The germline V gene encodes CDR1 SGHNT and CDR2 YYREEE (reference sequence). The CDR3 reads CASSLIGTVNTGELFF.

V gene TRBV7-9 combines with J gene TRBJ1-2; TCRdb's D gene call, TRBD1, goes unchecked for lack of DNA. Germline values: CDR1 SEHNR, CDR2 FQNEAQ (reference sequence). The CDR3 totals 12 residues. The CDR3 here is CASRDAGGGYTF.

This chain uses TRBV11-2 with TRBJ1-1; the TRBD1 assignment by TCRdb is unverifiable without DNA. Germline-derived CDR1 and CDR2 are SGHAT and FQNNGV. The CDR3 is 16 amino acids. CDR3 region: CASSLGRTRMNTEAFF.